The subject of this entry is one T cell receptor beta chain. The CDR3 loop spans 16 amino acids. Trimming left V 1 base short and J 2 bases short, with 14 bases between. Germline lookup yields CDR1 SEHNR and CDR2 FQNEAQ (reference sequence). The sample comes from a study of cytomegalovirus exposure and HLA in healthy donors. The PCR employed 60 Vbeta primers together with 13 Jbeta primers. Method: immunoSEQ multiplex PCR; TCRdb's copy keeps in-frame clones and lacks some. The sample contains 150,000 to 200,000 clones, around three quarters of which appear only once. The rearrangement links TRBV7-9 to TRBJ1-2, with D possibly TRBD1 on 5 matching bases. The sequencing sample was made of PBMCs. This sequence originates from a woman aged 40 to 50 in good health and CMV-seronegative. This chain's CDR3 is CASSLGPTDINYGYTF. For the CDR3, the DNA is TGTGCCAGCAGCTTAGGACCGACAGATATAAACTATGGCTACACCTTC.